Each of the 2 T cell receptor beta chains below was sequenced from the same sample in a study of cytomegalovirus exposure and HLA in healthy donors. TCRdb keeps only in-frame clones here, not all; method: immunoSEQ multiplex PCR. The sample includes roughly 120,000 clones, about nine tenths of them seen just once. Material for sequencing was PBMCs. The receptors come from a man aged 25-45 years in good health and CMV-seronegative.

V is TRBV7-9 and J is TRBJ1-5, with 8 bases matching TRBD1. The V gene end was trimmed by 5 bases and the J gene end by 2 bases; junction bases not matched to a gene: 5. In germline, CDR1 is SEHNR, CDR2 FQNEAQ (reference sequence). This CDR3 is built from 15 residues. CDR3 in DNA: TGTGCCAGCAGCCCTAGGGGACAGGGCAATCAGCCCCAGCATTTT. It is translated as CASSPRGQGNQPQHF.

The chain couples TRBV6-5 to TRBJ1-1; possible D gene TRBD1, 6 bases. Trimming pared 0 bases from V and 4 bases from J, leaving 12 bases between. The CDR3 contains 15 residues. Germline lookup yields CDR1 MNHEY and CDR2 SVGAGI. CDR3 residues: CASSYSRSGVTEAFF. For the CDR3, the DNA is TGTGCCAGCAGTTACTCTCGATCAGGGGTCACTGAAGCTTTCTTT.